The source of this TCR beta chain is a study of STAT5B mutations in CD4+ large granular lymphocyte leukemia. Looking at the study overall: Healthy donors showed HLA-associated enrichment of the CDR3 'QG' motif. Study-level findings and limits: About a quarter of private leukemic clonotypes occurred rarely in other patients' non-leukemic repertoires. CD4-sorted patient repertoires seemed more clonal than healthy CD4+ repertoires.

As processed by the authors: Productive clonotypes were detectable down to 2.59 x 10-5 frequency. Here immunoSEQ multiplex PCR was the method, and the copy in TCRdb shows in-frame clones only, minus some. The V and J calls and clone size were taken over from that table, and D and trimming were inferred from the DNA. The sample holds more than 30,000 clones; about 78% are singletons and the top ten take around 2.6%. This clone has only a few counts. Its antigen remains unidentified. The CDR3 loop spans 16 amino acids. Trimming took off 5 bases at V and 1 base at J, with 17 bases between the two ends. Germline V CDR1 and CDR2: LNHDA, SQIVND (reference sequence).

This clonotype originated in a human donor in good health. The chain uses TRBV19 and TRBJ1-1, with D possibly matching TRBD1 (5 bases). The sample comprised CD4+ T cells from blood buffy coats. The CDR3 DNA sequence: TGTGCCAGTAGTCAGGCAGGGCCGCGCGGGAACACTGAAGCTTTCTTT. Translation gives CASSQAGPRGNTEAFF.